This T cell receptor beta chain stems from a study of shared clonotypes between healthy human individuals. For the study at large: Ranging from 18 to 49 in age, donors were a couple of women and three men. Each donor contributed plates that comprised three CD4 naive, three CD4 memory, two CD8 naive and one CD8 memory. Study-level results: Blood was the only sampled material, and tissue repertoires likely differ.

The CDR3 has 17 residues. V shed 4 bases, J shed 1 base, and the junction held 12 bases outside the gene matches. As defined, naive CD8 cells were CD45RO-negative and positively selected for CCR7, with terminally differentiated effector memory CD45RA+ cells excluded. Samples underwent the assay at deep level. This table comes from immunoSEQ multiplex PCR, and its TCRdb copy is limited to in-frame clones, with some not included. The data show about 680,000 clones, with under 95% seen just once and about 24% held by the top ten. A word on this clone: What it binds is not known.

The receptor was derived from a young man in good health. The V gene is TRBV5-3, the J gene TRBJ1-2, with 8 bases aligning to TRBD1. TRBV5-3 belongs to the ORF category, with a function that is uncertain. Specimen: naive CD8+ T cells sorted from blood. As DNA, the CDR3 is TGTGCCAGAAGCCTCGGCGGGGCAGGGGGCGGTAACTATGGCTACACCTTC. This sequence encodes CARSLGGAGGGNYGYTF.